A selection of T cell receptor beta chains follows, all from one sample in a study of spatial heterogeneity in lung cancer. One entry per CDR3 protein, called by TCRdb with MiXCR from the 5' RACE reads. This table holds 60,000 or so distinct CDR3 sequences, under 7.5% found once. Sequenced material: PBMCs, taken at surgery. The receptors shown here come from a female donor with early-stage non-small cell lung cancer. Each CDR3 is given with its conserved first and last residue. Fields, in order: V gene, D gene, clone size, J gene, CDR3 length, CDR3 DNA, CDR3 protein. The D gene is left open where the match is weak. Only part of the rows carry a size: once, few, many, or a class if the clone is expanded.

TRBV5-5	.	few	TRBJ1-1	14	TGTGCCAGCAGCTTGGCCACAGTGAACACTGAAGCTTTCTTT	CASSLATVNTEAFF
TRBV12-5	.	many	TRBJ1-5	12	TGTGCTAGTGGTTTGGGGGGTTCGGCCCAGCATTTT	CASGLGGSAQHF
TRBV6-5	.	.	TRBJ1-2	12	TGTGCCAGTGGCCCGGGAAGCTATGGCTACACCTTC	CASGPGSYGYTF
TRBV4-2	.	many	TRBJ1-4	16	TGTGCCAGCAGCCAAGACCCCAAGAGCAGCCAGGAAAAACTGTTTTTT	CASSQDPKSSQEKLFF
TRBV28	TRBD1	many	TRBJ1-5	12	TGTGCCGTCCGGGACAGGGGTCAGCCCCAGCATTTT	CAVRDRGQPQHF
TRBV29-1	.	.	TRBJ2-2	12	.	CSVRRDGGSCFF
TRBV20-1	.	.	TRBJ1-1	14	TGCAGTGCTAGGCTCGGAGGAGGAGGCACTGAAGCTTTCTTT	CSARLGGGGTEAFF
TRBV5-1	.	few	TRBJ1-1	15	TGCGCCAGCAGCTCGTGGGGACCGAGGAACACTGAAGCTTTCTTT	CASSSWGPRNTEAFF
TRBV10-3	.	few	TRBJ1-1	14	TGTGCCATCACAACGGGACGGGGCAACACTGAAGCTTTCTTT	CAITTGRGNTEAFF
TRBV20-1	.	.	TRBJ2-3	14	TGCAGTGCTAGGTGGCCGTCGGGCACAGATACGCAGTATTTT	CSARWPSGTDTQYF
TRBV6-5	TRBD2	many	TRBJ2-7	15	TGTGCCAGCAGTTACTCCCCGTACGGGGGGTACGAGCAGTACTTC	CASSYSPYGGYEQYF
TRBV20-1	TRBD1	many	TRBJ1-1	16	TGCAGTGCTAGAGGGCGGGACAGGGGGCGAGGAGCTGAAGCTTTCTTT	CSARGRDRGRGAEAFF
TRBV2	TRBD2	medium-sized	TRBJ2-1	11	TGTGCCAGCACATTAGCGGGGCCCCAGTTCTTC	CASTLAGPQFF
TRBV12-3/TRBV12-4	.	many	TRBJ2-3	12	TGTGCCAGCAGATTACAGGGAGATACGCAGTATTTT	CASRLQGDTQYF
TRBV6-6	TRBD1	many	TRBJ1-2	16	TGTGCCAGCAGCCCCACAGGGGCCCCTAATAACTATGGCTACACCTTC	CASSPTGAPNNYGYTF
TRBV10-3	TRBD2	few	TRBJ2-3	17	TGTGCCATCAGTGAAACTCTAGCGGGAGCTTCCGCAGATACGCAGTATTTT	CAISETLAGASADTQYF
TRBV5-1	.	few	TRBJ1-1	17	TGCGCCAGCAAGGAGACCGTAGGGGGTGGATTGAACACTGAAGCTTTCTTT	CASKETVGGGLNTEAFF
TRBV7-2	.	many	TRBJ2-3	15	TGTGCCAGCAGCCCCCAGGGGGGTTTCACAGATACGCAGTATTTT	CASSPQGGFTDTQYF
TRBV7-6	.	.	TRBJ1-4	14	TGTGCCAGCAGCTTACTCACCAATGGCGAAAAACTGTTTTTT	CASSLLTNGEKLFF
TRBV3-1	.	few	TRBJ2-1	15	TGTGCCAGCAGCCAAGATGGAAGACACGGTAATGAGCAGTTCTTC	CASSQDGRHGNEQFF
TRBV12-3/TRBV12-4	.	few	TRBJ1-1	14	TGTGCCAGCAGTTGGAGGGGAACAGGCACTGAAGCTTTCTTT	CASSWRGTGTEAFF
TRBV13	TRBD2	many	TRBJ2-2	17	TGTGCCAGCAGCCCCAGGCTAGCGGGGCCGAACACCGGGGAGCTGTTTTTT	CASSPRLAGPNTGELFF
TRBV5-1	TRBD1	.	TRBJ1-1	15	TGCGCCAGCAGCCGGGAGACAGGGGGCATCACTGAAGCTTTCTTT	CASSRETGGITEAFF
TRBV20-1	TRBD1	many	TRBJ1-3	15	TGCAGTGCGCCCCAGGGGGGCACTTGGGGAAACACCATATATTTT	CSAPQGGTWGNTIYF
TRBV12-3/TRBV12-4	TRBD2	many	TRBJ2-4	16	TGTGCCAGCAGCGGATCTAGCGGCTTAGCCAAAAACATTCAGTACTTC	CASSGSSGLAKNIQYF
TRBV12-3/TRBV12-4	.	.	TRBJ1-4	15	TGTGCCAGCAGTTCGCAACAGGGCACTAATGAAAAACTGTTTTTT	CASSSQQGTNEKLFF
TRBV20-1	.	many	TRBJ1-5	12	TGCAGTGTCATCGCGGCGGATCAGCCCCAGCATTTT	CSVIAADQPQHF
TRBV28	.	.	TRBJ1-2	16	TGTGCCAGCAGTTTATACGGGACATCGTGTAACTATGGCTACACCTTC	CASSLYGTSCNYGYTF
TRBV29-1	.	many	TRBJ1-2	9	TGCAGCGCCGGAGGAGACAGGCCCTTC	CSAGGDRPF
TRBV6-1	.	few	TRBJ1-1	13	TGTGCCGCCGAGGGGTACGTGAACACTGAAGCTTTCTTT	CAAEGYVNTEAFF
TRBV29-1	.	many	TRBJ1-2	13	TGCAGCGCCGCGGACAGTCCTAACTATGGCTACACCTTC	CSAADSPNYGYTF
TRBV3-1	.	.	TRBJ2-1	15	TGTGCCAGCAGCCAAGATACTAGCTCCTACAATGAGCAGCTCTTC	CASSQDTSSYNEQLF
TRBV6-2/TRBV6-3	.	many	TRBJ2-6	13	TGTGCCGGAGGGATCTCCGGGGCCAACGTCCTGACTTTC	CAGGISGANVLTF
TRBV6-1	.	.	TRBJ2-5	10	TGTGCCAGCACGGAGGAGACCCAGTACTTC	CASTEETQYF
TRBV20-1	.	.	TRBJ2-3	15	TGCAGTGTCCCGGGGGCAGGGCGTAGCACAGATACGCAGTATTTT	CSVPGAGRSTDTQYF
TRBV16	.	.	TRBJ2-1	12	TGTGCCAGCAGCAGTCTAGGGGATGAGCAGTTCTTC	CASSSLGDEQFF